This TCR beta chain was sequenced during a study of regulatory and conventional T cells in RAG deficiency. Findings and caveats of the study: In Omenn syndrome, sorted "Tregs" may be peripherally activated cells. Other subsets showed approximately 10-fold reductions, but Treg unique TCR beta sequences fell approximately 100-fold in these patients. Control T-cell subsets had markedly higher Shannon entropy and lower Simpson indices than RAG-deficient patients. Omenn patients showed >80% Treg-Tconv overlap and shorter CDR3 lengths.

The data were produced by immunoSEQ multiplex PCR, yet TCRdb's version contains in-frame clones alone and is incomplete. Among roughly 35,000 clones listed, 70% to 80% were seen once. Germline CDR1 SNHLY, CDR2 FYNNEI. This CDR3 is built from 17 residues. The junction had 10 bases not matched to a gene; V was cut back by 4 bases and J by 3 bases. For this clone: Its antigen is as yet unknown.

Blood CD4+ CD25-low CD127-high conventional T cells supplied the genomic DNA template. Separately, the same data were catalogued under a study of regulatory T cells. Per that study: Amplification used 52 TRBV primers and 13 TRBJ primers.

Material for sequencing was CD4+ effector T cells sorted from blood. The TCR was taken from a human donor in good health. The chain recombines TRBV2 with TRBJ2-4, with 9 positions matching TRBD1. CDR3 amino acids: CASSGDRESVGKNIQYF. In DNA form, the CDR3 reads TGTGCCAGCAGTGGGGACAGGGAAAGCGTGGGCAAAAACATTCAGTACTTC.